This T cell receptor (beta chain) was obtained from a study of blood T cell repertoires in COVID-19. The wider study: Acute and convalescent COVID-19 samples came from the United States, Italy and Spain. PBMCs, B-cell-depleted T cells, or T cells were the source of the cDNA or gDNA that made up the material.

In its sample, this clone was seen a few times. Seattle researchers signed up patients amid active infection and tracked them longitudinally. Authors' processing steps: It was from reference gene primer amplification that nucleated cell counts were estimated. Measured with immunoSEQ multiplex PCR; TCRdb has only the in-frame clones, and not every one. That table gives V, J and clone size, and the DNA gave D and trimming. Of some 180,000 clones listed, about four fifths were seen once; the top ten hold roughly 9.6%. V lost 1 base and J lost 1, with 2 bases in between. In germline, CDR1 is SGHAT, CDR2 FQNNGV. The CDR3 contains 13 residues.

The chain is built from TRBV11-2 and TRBJ2-1; no definite D call. This TCR was recovered from a woman in her forties with COVID-19, enrolled during active disease. Sequenced sample: peripheral blood. CDR3 protein: CASSLASYNEQFF. For the CDR3, the DNA is TGTGCCAGCAGCTTAGCGTCCTACAATGAGCAGTTCTTC.